Following are 31 T cell receptor beta chains from one sample sequenced in a study of technical replicates of blood from several donors. TCRdb's copy holds only in-frame clones and misses some; the assay was immunoSEQ multiplex PCR. The repertoire holds fewer than 100,000 clones, about nine tenths seen once, with approximately 0.42% in the top ten. The sequenced sample was T cells isolated from PBMCs. These receptors were obtained from a human donor in good health.

V and J are TRBV30 and TRBJ1-1; no firm D call. The CDR3 has 10 amino acids. Germline-derived CDR1 and CDR2 are GTSNPN and SVGIG (reference sequence). V was cut by 1 base and J by 8 bases, with 5 bases left in between. The CDR3 region has the DNA TGTGCCTGGAGTGGGCGGGAAGCTTTCTTT. It is translated as CAWSGREAFF.

The V call is TRBV5-6, the J call TRBJ2-1; maybe TRBD2 (6 bases). This CDR3 has 15 residues. V lost 4 bases and J lost 5, with 16 bases in between. CDR1 and CDR2 (germline): SGHDT, YYEEEE. DNA of the CDR3: TGTGCCAGCAGCCCGGTCGGGAGAGGGGACAATGAGCAGTTCTTC. This sequence encodes CASSPVGRGDNEQFF.

The gene calls are TRBV13 and TRBJ1-1; D is possibly TRBD1 (6 bases). The CDR3 contains 14 residues. Germline assignment: CDR1 PRHDT and CDR2 FYEKMQ (reference sequence). The germline V and J ends were trimmed by 5 bases and 1 base, with 11 bases remaining between them. The CDR3 protein is CASSPYRENTEAFF. The CDR3 DNA follows: TGTGCCAGCAGCCCGTACAGGGAGAACACTGAAGCTTTCTTT.

This sequence joins TRBV7-9 and TRBJ1-4; D call uncertain. In germline, CDR1 is SEHNR, CDR2 FQNEAQ (reference sequence). This CDR3 region has 14 residues. Between the trimmed V and J ends, which lost 1 base and 3 bases, there was a span of 6 bases. CDR3 bases: TGTGCCAGCAGCTTAGGGAGGGCTAATGAAAAACTGTTTTTT. Its translation is CASSLGRANEKLFF.

The V call is TRBV6-5, the J call TRBJ1-2, with 7 bases matching TRBD1. V shed 2 bases and J 7 bases; nucleotides not matched to a gene: 7. The germline V gene has CDR1 MNHEY and CDR2 SVGAGI. The CDR3 covers 14 residues. The CDR3 spells CASSYRGGGSGYTF. In DNA form, the CDR3 reads TGTGCCAGCAGTTACCGAGGAGGGGGCAGTGGCTACACCTTC.

This clone has a handful of counts. The chain couples TRBV4-1 to TRBJ1-1, with unresolved D. Germline loops: CDR1 MGHRA, CDR2 YSYEKL. Between the trimmed V and J ends, which lost 4 bases and 6 bases, there was a span of 15 bases. There are 14 residues in the CDR3. This CDR3 reads CASSRGPSHPEAFF. The CDR3 region has the DNA TGCGCCAGCAGCCGCGGGCCTTCTCACCCTGAAGCTTTCTTT.

This clone was seen only a few times. V usage is TRBV6-6 and J usage is TRBJ1-1, with D hard to call. The CDR3 totals 15 residues. V lost 2 bases, J lost 0 bases, and 10 bases lay in between. Per germline, CDR1 MNHNY and CDR2 SVGAGI (reference sequence). The CDR3 DNA reads TGTGCCAGCAGTTACCCCCCCACAATGAACACTGAAGCTTTCTTT. It yields the protein CASSYPPTMNTEAFF.

J is TRBJ2-7 and V is TRBV7-2, with 11 bases that match TRBD2. V lost 5 bases and J lost 4; bases outside the gene matches: 4. The germline CDR1 and CDR2 sequences are SGHTA and FQGNSA. The CDR3 totals 14 residues. CDR3 coding DNA: TGTGCCAGCAGCCAGGGACTAGCGGAATACGAGCAGTACTTC. It is translated as CASSQGLAEYEQYF.

V gene TRBV7-9 combines with J gene TRBJ2-3, with D unresolved. V lost 5 bases and J 0 bases, leaving 9 bases between the germline ends. The V gene's germline CDR1 is SEHNR and CDR2 FQNEAQ (reference sequence). The CDR3 loop spans 14 amino acids. CDR3 sequence (DNA): TGTGCCAGCAGCCCTAGGCGGAGCACAGATACGCAGTATTTT. This gives the protein CASSPRRSTDTQYF.

The gene calls are TRBV7-8 and TRBJ2-7; 8 bases agree with TRBD2. Germline CDR1 and CDR2: SGHVS and FQNEAQ. The CDR3 extends over 17 amino acids. V was clipped by 2 bases and J by 3 bases; unmatched bases: 12. The CDR3 bases are TGTGCCAGCAGCTTAAAGGTAGTAACTAGCGGAGACTACGAGCAGTACTTC. Translation: CASSLKVVTSGDYEQYF.

The chain employs TRBV19 and TRBJ2-7, with 7 bases lining up with TRBD1. The CDR3 consists of 15 residues. The germline gives CDR1 LNHDA, CDR2 SQIVND (reference sequence). The CDR3 sequence: CALPEAGTVEYEQYF. The DNA of the CDR3 is TGTGCGCTACCTGAAGCCGGGACAGTTGAATACGAGCAGTACTTC.

The J gene is TRBJ1-1, the V gene TRBV10-1, with 8 bases aligning to TRBD1. The CDR3 spans 16 residues. Trimming took 2 bases from V and 5 from J; bases not matched to a gene: 10. Germline V gives CDR1 WNHNN, CDR2 SYGVQD (reference sequence). This chain's CDR3 is CASSEPRTGGRTEAFF. The CDR3 nucleotides are TGCGCCAGCAGTGAGCCGAGAACAGGGGGAAGGACTGAAGCTTTCTTT.

The chain uses TRBV19 and TRBJ1-3; 7 bases agree with TRBD1. This CDR3 has 14 residues. Losses at the gene ends were 6 bases for V and 2 bases for J; bases not matched to a gene: 4. Per germline, CDR1 LNHDA and CDR2 SQIVND (reference sequence). The CDR3 here is CASREDRTGNTIYF. The CDR3 bases are TGTGCCAGTAGAGAGGACAGGACTGGAAACACCATATATTTT.

In this sample, this clone turned up once. The chain couples TRBV5-6 to TRBJ1-5; a possible D gene is TRBD1 (5 bases). This CDR3 has 13 residues. Per the germline V gene, CDR1 is SGHDT and CDR2 is YYEEEE. V dropped 3 bases and J dropped 7 bases, with 11 bases sitting between them. In DNA, the CDR3 is TGTGCCAGCAGCTACGGGGGTTTACAGCCCCAGCATTTT. Its translation is CASSYGGLQPQHF.

The chain links TRBV19 to TRBJ1-1, with TRBD1 as a possible D gene (6 bases). The CDR3 consists of 17 residues. V was shortened by 3 bases and J by 4 bases, with 21 bases between the two germline ends. From germline, CDR1 is LNHDA and CDR2 SQIVND (reference sequence). The CDR3 spells CASSMGRGLSGRTEAFF. As DNA, the CDR3 is TGTGCCAGTAGTATGGGGCGGGGGCTTAGTGGGCGCACTGAAGCTTTCTTT. Full variable domain (rest looked up from reference TRBV19 and TRBJ1-1): DGGITQSPKYLFRKEGQNVTLSCEQNLNHDAMYWYRQDPGQGLRLIYYSQIVNDFQKGDIAEGYSVSREKKESFPLTVTSAQKNPTAFYLCASSMGRGLSGRTEAFFGQGTRLTVV.

The gene calls are TRBV18 and TRBJ2-7, with 7 bases fitting TRBD1. With V trimmed by 3 bases and J by 1 base, 3 bases remained unmatched. This CDR3 is 14 amino acids long. The V gene's germline CDR1 is KGHSH and CDR2 LQKENI. CDR3 DNA: TGTGCCAGCTCACCCGGGACAGCATCCTACGAGCAGTACTTC. Protein product: CASSPGTASYEQYF.

The chain couples TRBV27 to TRBJ1-1, with 10 nucleotides matching TRBD1. Germline assignment: CDR1 MNHEY and CDR2 SMNVEV (reference sequence). The CDR3 extends over 15 amino acids. The V segment lost 2 bases and the J segment 4 bases; nucleotides outside the gene matches: 4. The CDR3 DNA is TGTGCCAGCAGTTTAAGGACAGGGGGGTTCACTGAAGCTTTCTTT. Residues: CASSLRTGGFTEAFF.

The rearrangement uses TRBV11-3 and TRBJ2-1, with D possibly matching TRBD1 (8 bases). Trimming shortened V by 2 bases and J by 3 bases, and 17 bases separated the two germline ends. The CDR3 is 17 residues long. In germline, CDR1 is SGHNT, CDR2 YENEEA. CDR3 region: CASSLRGGQVIYNEQFF. DNA for the CDR3: TGTGCCAGCAGCTTACGCGGGGGACAGGTTATCTACAATGAGCAGTTCTTC.

This sequence joins TRBV19 and TRBJ1-5; D is undetermined. With 4 bases removed from V and 0 bases from J, the gap between germline ends came to 7 bases. CDR1 and CDR2 (germline): LNHDA, SQIVND (reference sequence). This CDR3 contains 14 residues. In DNA form, the CDR3 reads TGTGCCAGTAGTAAGGCGGCTAGCAATCAGCCCCAGCATTTT. Protein product: CASSKAASNQPQHF.

The rearrangement uses TRBV7-8 and TRBJ1-2; D is undetermined. The CDR3 contains 16 residues. Germline lookup yields CDR1 SGHVS and CDR2 FQNEAQ. V was trimmed by 1 base and J by 3 bases, leaving 15 bases between them. DNA for the CDR3: TGTGCCAGCAGCTTAGGGGTCTTGGGAGGGTACTATGGCTACACCTTC. Amino acids: CASSLGVLGGYYGYTF.

The rearrangement links TRBV2 to TRBJ2-1, with 8 nucleotides matching TRBD1. The CDR3 is 12 residues long. The germline CDR1 and CDR2 sequences are SNHLY and FYNNEI. Unmatched junction bases numbered 2, after V lost 6 bases and J lost 7 bases. DNA of the CDR3: TGTGCCAGCAGGGACAGGGCAAATGAGCAGTTCTTC. This gives the protein CASRDRANEQFF.

This clone was counted a single time. This chain joins TRBV28 and TRBJ2-7, with TRBD1 matching 11 bases. This CDR3 is built from 14 residues. The germline V gene has CDR1 MDHEN and CDR2 SYDVKM. V lost 4 bases, J lost 4 bases, and 3 bases stayed unmatched. CDR3 DNA: TGTGCCAGCAGTTCCGGGACAGGGGGTTACGAGCAGTACTTC. Its translation is CASSSGTGGYEQYF.

For the CDR3, the DNA is TGTGCCAGTAGTATAATCGGACAGGGTGACGAGCAGTACTTC. Protein product: CASSIIGQGDEQYF. The V gene is TRBV19, the J gene TRBJ2-7; 8 bases are a match to TRBD1. Germline trimming cut 2 bases from V and 5 bases from J; bases unmatched to any gene: 5. CDR1 and CDR2 (germline): LNHDA, SQIVND (reference sequence). The CDR3 is 14 residues long.

The DNA of the CDR3 is TGCGCCAGCAGCCAATTGCTCGATTTGGGGACTAGTCGGACCGGGGAGCTGTTTTTT. Residues: CASSQLLDLGTSRTGELFF. This chain joins TRBV4-3 and TRBJ2-2, with 8 bases matching TRBD2. Trimming cost V 2 bases and J 5 bases; bases outside gene matches: 16. The CDR3 sequence is 19 residues long. Germline CDR1 and CDR2: LGHNA and YSLEER.

The rearrangement links TRBV6-1 to TRBJ1-1; 8 nucleotides line up with TRBD1. CDR1 is MNHNS, CDR2 SASEGT, per germline. V shed 1 base and J 4 bases; nucleotides not matched to a gene: 5. The CDR3 loop spans 15 amino acids. The CDR3: CASSEGGQAITEAFF. The CDR3 DNA sequence: TGTGCCAGCAGTGAAGGGGGACAGGCGATCACTGAAGCTTTCTTT.

On this clone: Likely a read error: the CDR3 ends without its conserved phenylalanine or tryptophan. The limits of the CDR3 on the DNA are not certain, so only TCRdb's listed CDR3 is given. V and J are TRBV5-4 and TRBJ1-2; TRBD1 is taken as the D call from the table, unchecked against the DNA. The CDR3 numbers 11 amino acids, ends counted. Germline V gene data show CDR1 as SGHNT and CDR2 as YYREEE (reference sequence). CDR3 region: CASSYRGTGTV.

This chain links TRBV6-7 with TRBJ2-3, with TRBD2 identical over 9 bases. TRBV6-7 is classed as an ORF, of uncertain function. Trimming cost V 1 base and J 0 bases; bases outside gene matches: 11. The length of the CDR3 is 19 residues. CDR3 region: CASSYLRETSGNSTDTQYF. The DNA for the CDR3 is TGTGCCAGCAGTTACTTGAGAGAGACTAGCGGCAACAGCACAGATACGCAGTATTTT.

The rearrangement links TRBV27 to TRBJ2-1; the match to TRBD2 covers 10 bases. The CDR3 totals 19 residues. Trimming at V came to 0 bases and at J to 5 bases, leaving 13 bases not matched to a gene. The V gene's germline CDR1 is MNHEY and CDR2 SMNVEV (reference sequence). The CDR3 DNA reads as TGTGCCAGCAGTTTATCCATACCCCGACTAGCGGGTTATAACAATGAGCAGTTCTTC. Encoded protein: CASSLSIPRLAGYNNEQFF.

The CDR3 sequence is CASRPDRALDEQYF. Written as DNA, the CDR3 is TGTGCCAGCAGACCAGACAGGGCCCTCGACGAGCAGTACTTC. The V call is TRBV2, the J call TRBJ2-7, with 7 bases lining up with TRBD1. The CDR3 extends over 14 amino acids. Germline V gives CDR1 SNHLY, CDR2 FYNNEI. The V segment lost 6 bases and the J segment 5 bases; nucleotides outside the gene matches: 10.

This chain uses TRBV7-9 with TRBJ2-3; perhaps TRBD2 as D (6 bases). The CDR3 length is 14 residues. With 1 base removed from V and 5 bases from J, the gap between germline ends came to 10 bases. In germline, CDR1 is SEHNR, CDR2 FQNEAQ (reference sequence). This chain's CDR3 is CASSLVQRVDTQYF. The CDR3 DNA follows: TGTGCCAGCAGCTTAGTCCAGCGGGTAGATACGCAGTATTTT. The complete variable domain, with remaining parts taken from reference TRBV7-9 and TRBJ2-3, reads DTGVSQNPRHKITKRGQNVTFRCDPISEHNRLYWYRQTLGQGPEFLTYFQNEAQLEKSRLLSDRFSAERPKGSFSTLEIQRTEQGDSAMYLCASSLVQRVDTQYFGPGTRLTVL.

J is TRBJ2-1 and V is TRBV10-1, with 8 bases fitting TRBD1. The length of the CDR3 is 15 residues. Germline trimming cut 5 bases from V and 0 bases from J; bases unmatched to any gene: 3. Germline CDR1 reads WNHNN; CDR2 reads SYGVQD (reference sequence). This CDR3 is CASSPDRGSYNEQFF. Written as DNA, the CDR3 is TGCGCCAGCAGTCCCGACAGGGGCTCCTACAATGAGCAGTTCTTC.